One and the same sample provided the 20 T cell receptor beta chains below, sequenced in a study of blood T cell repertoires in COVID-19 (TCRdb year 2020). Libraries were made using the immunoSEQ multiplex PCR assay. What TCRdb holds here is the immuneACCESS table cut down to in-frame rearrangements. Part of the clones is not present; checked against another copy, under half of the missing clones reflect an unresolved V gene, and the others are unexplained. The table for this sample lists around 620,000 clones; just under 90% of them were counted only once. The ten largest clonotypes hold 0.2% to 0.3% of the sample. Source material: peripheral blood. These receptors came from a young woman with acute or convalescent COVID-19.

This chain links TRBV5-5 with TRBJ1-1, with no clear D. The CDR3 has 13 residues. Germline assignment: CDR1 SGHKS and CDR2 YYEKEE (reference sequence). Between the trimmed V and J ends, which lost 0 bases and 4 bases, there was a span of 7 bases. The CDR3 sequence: CASSLGHPTEAFF. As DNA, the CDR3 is TGTGCCAGCAGCTTGGGACATCCCACTGAAGCTTTCTTT.

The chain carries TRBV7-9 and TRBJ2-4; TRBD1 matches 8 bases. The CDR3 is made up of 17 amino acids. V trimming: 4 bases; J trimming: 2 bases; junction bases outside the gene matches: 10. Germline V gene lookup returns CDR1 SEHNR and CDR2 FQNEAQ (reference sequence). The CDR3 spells CASSSPRQGRSKNIQYF. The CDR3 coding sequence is TGTGCCAGCAGCTCACCTAGACAGGGGCGGTCCAAAAACATTCAGTACTTC.

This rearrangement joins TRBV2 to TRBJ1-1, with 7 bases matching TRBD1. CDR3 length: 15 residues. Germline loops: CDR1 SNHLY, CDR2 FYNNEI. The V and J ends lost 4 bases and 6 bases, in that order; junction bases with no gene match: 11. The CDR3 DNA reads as TGTGCCAGCAGTGCAAGACAGGGACTTAGCGCTGAAGCTTTCTTT. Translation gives CASSARQGLSAEAFF.

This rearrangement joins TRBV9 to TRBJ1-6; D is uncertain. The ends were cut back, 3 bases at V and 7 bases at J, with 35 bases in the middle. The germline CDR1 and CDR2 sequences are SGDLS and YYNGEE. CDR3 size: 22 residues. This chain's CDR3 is CASSGGPPGRVAGVGNNSPLHF. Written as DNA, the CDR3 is TGTGCCAGCAGCGGAGGCCCGCCGGGGAGGGTGGCCGGGGTGGGGAACAATTCACCCCTCCACTTT.

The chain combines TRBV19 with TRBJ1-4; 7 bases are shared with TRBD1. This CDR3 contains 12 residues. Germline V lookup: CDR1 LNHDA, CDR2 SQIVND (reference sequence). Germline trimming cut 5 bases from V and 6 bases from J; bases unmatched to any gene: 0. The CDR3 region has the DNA TGTGCCAGTAGTGGACAGGATGAAAAACTGTTTTTT. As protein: CASSGQDEKLFF.

DNA of the CDR3: TGTGCCAGCTCCAAAGGTTGGGAGAGGGGGAATTCACCCCTCCACTTT. This translates into CASSKGWERGNSPLHF. This chain uses TRBV6-6 with TRBJ1-6; TRBD1 might be the D (6 bases). The CDR3 consists of 16 residues. Per the germline V gene, CDR1 is MNHNY and CDR2 is SVGAGI (reference sequence). Trimming pared 8 bases from V and 7 bases from J, leaving 21 bases between.

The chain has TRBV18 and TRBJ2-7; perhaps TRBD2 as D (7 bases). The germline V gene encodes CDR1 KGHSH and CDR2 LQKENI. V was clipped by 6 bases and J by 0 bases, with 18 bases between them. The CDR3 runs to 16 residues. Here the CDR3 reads CASSLYRGGNSYEQYF. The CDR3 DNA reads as TGTGCCAGCTCTCTTTACCGCGGGGGCAACTCCTACGAGCAGTACTTC.

The CDR3 DNA reads as TGTGCCAGCAGTGCGGGGGATACTGGCTACACCTTC. Its protein product is CASSAGDTGYTF. V gene TRBV6-2 or TRBV6-3 combines with J gene TRBJ1-2, with a tentative D call TRBD1 (5 bases). Germline values: CDR1 MNHEY, CDR2 SVGEGT. This CDR3 region has 12 residues. Trimming took off 5 bases at V and 7 bases at J, with 11 bases between the two ends.

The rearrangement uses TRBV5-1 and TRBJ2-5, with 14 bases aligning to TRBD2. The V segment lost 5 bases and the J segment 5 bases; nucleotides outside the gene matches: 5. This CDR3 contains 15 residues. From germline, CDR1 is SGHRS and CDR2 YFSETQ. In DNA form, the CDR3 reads TGCGCCAGCAGGACTAGCGGGGGGGCCTGGGAGACCCAGTACTTC. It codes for CASRTSGGAWETQYF.

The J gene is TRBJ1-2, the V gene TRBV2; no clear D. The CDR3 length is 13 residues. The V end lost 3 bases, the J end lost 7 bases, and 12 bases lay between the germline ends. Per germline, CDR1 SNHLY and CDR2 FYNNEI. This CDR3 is CASSEGVFLGYTF. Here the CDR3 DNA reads TGTGCCAGCAGTGAGGGAGTTTTTCTTGGCTACACCTTC.

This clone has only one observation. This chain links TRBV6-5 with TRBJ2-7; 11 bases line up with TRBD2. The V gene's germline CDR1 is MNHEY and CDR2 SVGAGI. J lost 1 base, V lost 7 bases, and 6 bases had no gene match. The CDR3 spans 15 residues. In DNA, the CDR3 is TGTGCCAGCACCCGCGGGACTAGCGGTTCCTACGAGCAGTACTTC. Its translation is CASTRGTSGSYEQYF.

CDR3 nucleotides: TGTGCCAGCAGGGAGCCACAGGGGGGAGGTCAGCCCCAGCATTTT. It yields the protein CASREPQGGGQPQHF. The chain employs TRBV2 and TRBJ1-5; 8 positions match TRBD1. The CDR3 runs 15 residues. Unmatched junction bases numbered 10, after V lost 6 bases and J lost 6 bases. CDR1 is SNHLY and CDR2 is FYNNEI in the germline V gene. Looking up the rest from reference TRBV2 and TRBJ1-5 gives the full variable domain: EPEVTQTPSHQVTQMGQEVILRCVPISNHLYFYWYRQILGQKVEFLVSFYNNEISEKSEIFDDQFSVERPDGSNFTLKIRSTKLEDSAMYFCASREPQGGGQPQHFGDGTRLSIL.

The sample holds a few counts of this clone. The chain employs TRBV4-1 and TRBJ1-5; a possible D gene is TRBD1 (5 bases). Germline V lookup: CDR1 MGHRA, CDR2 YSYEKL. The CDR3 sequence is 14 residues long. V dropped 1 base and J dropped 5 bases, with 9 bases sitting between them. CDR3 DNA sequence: TGCGCCAGCAGCCAAGTGGCCAGGGATCAGCCCCAGCATTTT. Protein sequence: CASSQVARDQPQHF.

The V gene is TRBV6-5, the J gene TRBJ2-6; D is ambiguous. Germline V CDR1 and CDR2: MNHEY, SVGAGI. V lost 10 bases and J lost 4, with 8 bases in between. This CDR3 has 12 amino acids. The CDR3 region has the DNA TGTGCCACCTTAAAAGGGGCCAACGTCCTGACTTTC. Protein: CATLKGANVLTF.

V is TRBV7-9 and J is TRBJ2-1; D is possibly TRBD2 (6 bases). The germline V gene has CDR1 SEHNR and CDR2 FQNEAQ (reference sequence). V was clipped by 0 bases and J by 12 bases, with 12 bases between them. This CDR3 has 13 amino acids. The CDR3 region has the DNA TGTGCCAGCAGCTTAGCTACGGGGGATTCGCAGTTCTTC. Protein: CASSLATGDSQFF.

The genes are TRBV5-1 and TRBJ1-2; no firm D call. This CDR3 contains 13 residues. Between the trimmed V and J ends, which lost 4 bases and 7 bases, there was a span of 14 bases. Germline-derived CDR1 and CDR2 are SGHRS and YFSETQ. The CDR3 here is CASSEPPTGGYTF. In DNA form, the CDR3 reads TGCGCCAGCAGCGAGCCGCCGACGGGTGGCTACACCTTC.

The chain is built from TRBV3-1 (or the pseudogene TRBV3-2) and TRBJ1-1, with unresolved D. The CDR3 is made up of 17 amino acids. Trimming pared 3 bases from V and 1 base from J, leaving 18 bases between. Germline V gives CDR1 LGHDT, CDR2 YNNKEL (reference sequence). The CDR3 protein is CASSHLDAGRSNTEAFF. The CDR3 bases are TGTGCCAGCAGCCACCTCGATGCGGGCAGGTCGAACACTGAAGCTTTCTTT.

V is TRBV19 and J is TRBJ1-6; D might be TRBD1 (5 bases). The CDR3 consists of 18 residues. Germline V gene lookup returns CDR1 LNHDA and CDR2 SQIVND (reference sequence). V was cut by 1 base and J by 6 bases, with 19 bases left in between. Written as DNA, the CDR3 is TGTGCCAGTAGTATAGTGTCTCGGGATCTCGGGGGTAATTCACCCCTCCACTTT. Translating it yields CASSIVSRDLGGNSPLHF. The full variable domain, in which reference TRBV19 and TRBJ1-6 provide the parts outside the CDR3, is DGGITQSPKYLFRKEGQNVTLSCEQNLNHDAMYWYRQDPGQGLRLIYYSQIVNDFQKGDIAEGYSVSREKKESFPLTVTSAQKNPTAFYLCASSIVSRDLGGNSPLHFGNGTRLTVT.

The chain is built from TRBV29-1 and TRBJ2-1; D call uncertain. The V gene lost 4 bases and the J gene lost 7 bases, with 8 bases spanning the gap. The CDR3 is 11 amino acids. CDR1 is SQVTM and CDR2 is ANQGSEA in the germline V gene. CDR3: CSVARWNEQFF. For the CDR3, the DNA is TGCAGCGTTGCCAGATGGAATGAGCAGTTCTTC.

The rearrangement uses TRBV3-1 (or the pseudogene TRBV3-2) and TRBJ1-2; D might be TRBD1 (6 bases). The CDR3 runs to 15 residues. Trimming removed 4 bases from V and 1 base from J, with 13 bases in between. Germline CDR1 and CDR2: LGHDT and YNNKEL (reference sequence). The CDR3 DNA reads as TGTGCCAGCAGCCTCGGACAGTCCAATAACTATGGCTACACCTTC. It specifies CASSLGQSNNYGYTF.